The 8 T cell receptor beta chains given below trace back to one sample, sequenced in a study of T cell responses to AZD1222 COVID-19 vaccine. Assay: immunoSEQ multiplex PCR; the TCRdb copy retains only in-frame clones and omits some. The table lists about 84,000 clones, approximately 90% of them singletons, with more than 1.3% in the top ten. The specimen was peripheral blood, collected on day 0 of AZD1222 vaccination. The receptors were gathered from an adult in good health.

The rearrangement uses TRBV7-2 and TRBJ1-2, with TRBD1 matching 8 bases. The germline V gene has CDR1 SGHTA and CDR2 FQGNSA. Trimming took 0 bases from V and 4 from J; bases not matched to a gene: 7. The CDR3 is made up of 16 amino acids. The CDR3 nucleotides read TGTGCCAGCAGCTTAGCCATTTCGCAGGGGGCCTATGGCTACACCTTC. This sequence encodes CASSLAISQGAYGYTF.

The count of this clone is one. V is TRBV5-1 and J is TRBJ2-6; TRBD1 agrees at 8 bases. Germline V CDR1 and CDR2: SGHRS, YFSETQ. This CDR3 contains 16 residues. V trimming: 0 bases; J trimming: 4 bases; junction bases outside the gene matches: 3. The CDR3 DNA follows: TGCGCCAGCAGCTTGGATGGACAGGGAGGGGCCAACGTCCTGACTTTC. This translates into CASSLDGQGGANVLTF.

The chain joins TRBV2 to TRBJ1-2; 7 bases agree with TRBD1. The CDR3 is 13 amino acids. Germline V gives CDR1 SNHLY, CDR2 FYNNEI. With 8 bases clipped from V and 2 bases from J, the junction kept 5 bases outside the gene matches. CDR3 DNA: TGTGCCAGCGAGGCAGGGGGGAACTATGGCTACACCTTC. Its translation: CASEAGGNYGYTF.

CDR3 sequence: CAWSVAGRATGNTIYF. The DNA for the CDR3 is TGTGCCTGGAGTGTAGCGGGCAGGGCGACGGGAAACACCATATATTTT. This chain links TRBV30 with TRBJ1-3; D is possibly TRBD1 (5 bases). Trimming pared 0 bases from V and 4 bases from J, leaving 16 bases between. CDR3 length equals 16 residues. Per the germline V gene, CDR1 is GTSNPN and CDR2 is SVGIG (reference sequence).

The J gene is TRBJ1-1, the V gene TRBV5-6, with 8 bases that match TRBD1. The CDR3 extends over 19 amino acids. Germline CDR1 and CDR2: SGHDT and YYEEEE. Trimming removed 0 bases from V and 0 bases from J; junction bases left unmatched: 13. DNA of the CDR3: TGTGCCAGCAGCTTGGTCTATAAAAGGGACAGGCCTATGAACACTGAAGCTTTCTTT. Its translation: CASSLVYKRDRPMNTEAFF.

This chain joins TRBV2 and TRBJ2-2; D is possibly TRBD1 or TRBD2 (5 bases each). The germline CDR1 and CDR2 sequences are SNHLY and FYNNEI. V shed 4 bases and J shed 4 bases, with 13 bases lying between them. The CDR3 sequence is 15 residues long. CDR3 sequence (DNA): TGTGCCAGCAGTGTGGGTGGGGCGGGCACCGGGGAGCTGTTTTTT. This encodes CASSVGGAGTGELFF.

V gene TRBV6-5 combines with J gene TRBJ1-1, with a possible D match to TRBD1 (5 bases). This CDR3 region has 15 residues. Germline V gene lookup returns CDR1 MNHEY and CDR2 SVGAGI. Trimming shortened V by 8 bases and J by 1 base, and 17 bases separated the two germline ends. CDR3 bases: TGTGCCAGCGTTGCGCGCGGGGCGGCGAACACTGAAGCTTTCTTT. Translation: CASVARGAANTEAFF.

V gene TRBV12-3 or TRBV12-4 combines with J gene TRBJ2-5; D is unclear. V was shortened by 5 bases and J by 1 base, with 2 bases between the two germline ends. This CDR3 is built from 11 residues. CDR3 sequence reads: CASSPQETQYF. The DNA for the CDR3 is TGTGCCAGCAGTCCCCAAGAGACCCAGTACTTC.